The 18 T cell receptor beta chains below come from one sample, sequenced in a study of cytotoxic CD8 clonotypes in ibrutinib-treated CLL. Assay used: immunoSEQ multiplex PCR; TCRdb lists only in-frame clones, some missing. There are around 150,000 clones in the sample; 70% to 90% occur only once, and roughly 3% lies in the top ten. The sample consisted of PBMCs, taken at disease progression, from a patient treated with ibrutinib. These receptors all stem from a human donor with chronic lymphocytic leukemia.

V is TRBV13 and J is TRBJ2-7; 7 bases match TRBD2. V trimming: 5 bases; J trimming: 2 bases; junction bases outside the gene matches: 9. The germline V gene has CDR1 PRHDT and CDR2 FYEKMQ (reference sequence). The CDR3 contains 15 residues. CDR3 in amino acids: CASSSRTSPPYEQYF. DNA of the CDR3: TGTGCCAGCAGCAGCAGGACTAGTCCCCCCTACGAGCAGTACTTC.

The chain recombines TRBV18 with TRBJ2-7, with 10 bases identical to TRBD1. J gave up 3 bases and V 0 bases, and 2 bases lay outside the gene matches. The CDR3 loop spans 15 amino acids. The germline V gene has CDR1 KGHSH and CDR2 LQKENI. CDR3 in amino acids: CASSPPRTGGYEQYF. CDR3 coding DNA: TGTGCCAGCTCACCACCGCGGACAGGGGGCTACGAGCAGTACTTC.

This chain uses TRBV2 with TRBJ2-1; D is tentatively TRBD1 or TRBD2 (5 bases each). V gave up 0 bases and J gave up 0 bases, with 9 bases separating them. The germline V gene encodes CDR1 SNHLY and CDR2 FYNNEI. This CDR3 is built from 16 residues. The CDR3 sequence: CASSEASDSSYNEQFF. CDR3 bases: TGTGCCAGCAGTGAAGCTAGCGACAGCTCCTACAATGAGCAGTTCTTC.

The rearrangement links TRBV25-1 to TRBJ1-2, with 8 bases lining up with TRBD1. Germline V CDR1 and CDR2: MGHDK, SYGVNS. J lost 3 bases, V lost 8 bases, and 8 bases had no gene match. CDR3 length equals 14 residues. CDR3 residues: CASFGTGRDYGYTF. CDR3 in DNA: TGTGCCAGCTTTGGGACAGGTCGGGACTATGGCTACACCTTC.

This clone was recorded a few times. The chain is built from TRBV4-3 and TRBJ1-1; D remains ambiguous. The CDR3 runs to 13 residues. Looked up from germline, CDR1 is LGHNA and CDR2 is YSLEER. V was pared by 1 base and J by 1 base, with 4 bases between. This chain's CDR3 is CASSQASNTEAFF. The CDR3 coding sequence is TGCGCCAGCAGCCAAGCCTCGAACACTGAAGCTTTCTTT.

This clone turned up a few times. The V gene is TRBV4-3, the J gene TRBJ2-1; no firm D call. This CDR3 region has 15 residues. Trimming pared 1 base from V and 4 bases from J, leaving 11 bases between. CDR1 and CDR2 from the germline V gene are LGHNA and YSLEER. The CDR3 protein is CASSQGTVEYNEQFF. CDR3 sequence (DNA): TGCGCCAGCAGCCAAGGGACGGTAGAATACAATGAGCAGTTCTTC.

The chain carries TRBV5-1 and TRBJ2-3; 16 nucleotides line up with TRBD2. Germline CDR1 reads SGHRS; CDR2 reads YFSETQ. The length of the CDR3 is 18 residues. Losses at the gene ends were 4 bases for V and 3 bases for J; bases not matched to a gene: 8. CDR3 in DNA: TGCGCCAGCAGCCCGGGGGGACTAGCGGGAGGGCCTACAGATACGCAGTATTTT. Amino acids: CASSPGGLAGGPTDTQYF. Combining the CDR3 with reference TRBV5-1 and TRBJ2-3 gives the whole variable domain KAGVTQTPRYLIKTRGQQVTLSCSPISGHRSVSWYQQTPGQGLQFLFEYFSETQRNKGNFPGRFSGRQFSNSRSEMNVSTLELGDSALYLCASSPGGLAGGPTDTQYFGPGTRLTVL.

V usage is TRBV19 and J usage is TRBJ2-3, with 9 bases identical to TRBD2. CDR1 is LNHDA, CDR2 SQIVND, per germline (reference sequence). Trimming took 1 base from V and 2 from J; bases not matched to a gene: 4. This CDR3 has 16 amino acids. The CDR3 here is CASSIGASGNTDTQYF. For the CDR3, the DNA is TGTGCCAGTAGTATAGGGGCTAGCGGGAACACAGATACGCAGTATTTT.

The chain has TRBV11-2 and TRBJ2-5; D is undetermined. The CDR3 has 15 residues. Germline-derived CDR1 and CDR2 are SGHAT and FQNNGV. V gave up 0 bases and J gave up 4 bases, with 12 bases separating them. The CDR3 spells CASSLDENTGETQYF. The CDR3 DNA follows: TGTGCCAGCAGCTTAGATGAAAATACCGGAGAGACCCAGTACTTC.

This chain links TRBV5-5 with TRBJ2-7; D uncertain. The ends were cut back, 0 bases at V and 3 bases at J, with 7 bases in the middle. Per the germline V gene, CDR1 is SGHKS and CDR2 is YYEKEE (reference sequence). CDR3 length: 13 residues. CDR3 nucleotide sequence: TGTGCCAGCAGCTTGGGGTCAGACTACGAGCAGTACTTC. Its translation is CASSLGSDYEQYF.

The J gene is TRBJ1-2, the V gene TRBV5-4, with D perhaps matching TRBD1 (5 bases). The CDR3 has 13 residues. The V end was cut by 0 bases, the J end by 4 bases, with 7 bases between. The germline V gene encodes CDR1 SGHNT and CDR2 YYREEE (reference sequence). CDR3: CASSLDRIYGYTF. Written as DNA, the CDR3 is TGTGCCAGCAGCTTGGACAGGATCTATGGCTACACCTTC.

The rearrangement joins TRBV9 to TRBJ2-3; D possibly corresponds to TRBD2 (5 bases). The CDR3 is 17 residues long. V was cut by 0 bases and J by 1 base, with 15 bases left in between. Germline loops: CDR1 SGDLS, CDR2 YYNGEE. The CDR3 DNA sequence: TGTGCCAGCAGCGTAGGGCGAGCGGAACTACGCACAGATACGCAGTATTTT. Its translation: CASSVGRAELRTDTQYF.

The chain joins TRBV7-9 to TRBJ2-7; D gene uncertain. Trimming took off 1 base at V and 3 bases at J, with 1 base between the two ends. In germline, CDR1 is SEHNR, CDR2 FQNEAQ (reference sequence). This CDR3 has 11 residues. In DNA form, the CDR3 reads TGTGCCAGCAGCTTAGTCTACGAGCAGTACTTC. As protein: CASSLVYEQYF. Using reference TRBV7-9 and TRBJ2-7 for the parts outside the CDR3, the full variable domain is DTGVSQNPRHKITKRGQNVTFRCDPISEHNRLYWYRQTLGQGPEFLTYFQNEAQLEKSRLLSDRFSAERPKGSFSTLEIQRTEQGDSAMYLCASSLVYEQYFGPGTRLTVT.

The chain employs TRBV19 and TRBJ2-3; no reliable D call. Germline V gene sequence: CDR1 LNHDA, CDR2 SQIVND (reference sequence). The V and J ends lost 6 bases and 5 bases respectively, with 12 bases between them. The CDR3 covers 13 residues. CDR3 protein: CASRSGFGDTQYF. CDR3 sequence (DNA): TGTGCCAGTAGGTCCGGGTTCGGAGATACGCAGTATTTT.

CDR3: CASSESWNYEQFF. The DNA of the CDR3 is TGTGCCAGCAGTGAAAGCTGGAATTATGAGCAGTTCTTC. The rearrangement links TRBV6-1 to TRBJ2-1; D unresolved. The CDR3 extends over 13 amino acids. Germline CDR1 and CDR2: MNHNS and SASEGT. With 2 bases removed from V and 8 bases from J, the gap between germline ends came to 10 bases.

The chain recombines TRBV7-7 with TRBJ2-5; the D gene is possibly TRBD1 (6 bases). The V and J ends lost 6 bases and 5 bases respectively, with 16 bases between them. The CDR3 runs 14 residues. Germline CDR1 reads SSHAT; CDR2 reads FNYEAQ (reference sequence). The CDR3 protein is CASRPTGNWETQYF. The CDR3 nucleotides are TGTGCCAGCAGACCAACAGGGAACTGGGAGACCCAGTACTTC.

The chain uses TRBV5-1 and TRBJ2-7; no clear D. Germline-derived CDR1 and CDR2 are SGHRS and YFSETQ. V was clipped by 1 base and J by 9 bases, with 20 bases between them. The length of the CDR3 is 15 residues. CDR3 DNA sequence: TGCGCCAGCAGCTTGCAAGGTGGGCCCGGTCCGTGGCAGTACTTC. It encodes CASSLQGGPGPWQYF.

CDR3 loop: CASSSPGAGLSYEQYF. The CDR3 nucleotides are TGTGCCAGCAGTTCCCCCGGGGCGGGCCTCTCCTACGAGCAGTACTTC. The chain carries TRBV28 and TRBJ2-7, with D possibly called TRBD1 or TRBD2 (5 bases each). Trimming pared 4 bases from V and 0 bases from J, leaving 16 bases between. Germline-derived CDR1 and CDR2 are MDHEN and SYDVKM. There are 16 residues in the CDR3.